This T cell receptor beta chain was found in a study of vaccination and CD4 T cells after COVID-19. Stated treatment: approximately 9-day PBMC culture with coronavirus spike peptide pools or control peptides (ViraFEST assay). Days 3 and 7 saw half the medium replaced with fresh IL-2 medium. For this clonotype: Its antigen is not known.

This CDR3 is built from 18 residues. The germline CDR1 and CDR2 sequences are MGHRA and YSYEKL. Unmatched junction bases numbered 7, after V lost 2 bases and J lost 0 bases. The Oncomine TCR Beta short-read assay was what sequenced the DNA obtained from cultured CD4+ T cells. TCRdb reanalysed the PCR reads using MiXCR and keeps one entry per CDR3 protein. Counted here are roughly 15,000 distinct CDR3 sequences, roughly 61% occurring once; the ten biggest clones make up roughly 14%. The chain is built from TRBV4-1 and TRBJ1-6, with 7 bases that match TRBD1. The TCR sequence derives from a human donor who had recovered from COVID-19. Sequenced: CD4+ T cells from blood, cultured in vitro. CDR3 nucleotides: TGCGCCAGCAGCCAACTAGGACAGGACAGCTCCTATAATTCACCCCTCCACTTT. Encoded protein: CASSQLGQDSSYNSPLHF.